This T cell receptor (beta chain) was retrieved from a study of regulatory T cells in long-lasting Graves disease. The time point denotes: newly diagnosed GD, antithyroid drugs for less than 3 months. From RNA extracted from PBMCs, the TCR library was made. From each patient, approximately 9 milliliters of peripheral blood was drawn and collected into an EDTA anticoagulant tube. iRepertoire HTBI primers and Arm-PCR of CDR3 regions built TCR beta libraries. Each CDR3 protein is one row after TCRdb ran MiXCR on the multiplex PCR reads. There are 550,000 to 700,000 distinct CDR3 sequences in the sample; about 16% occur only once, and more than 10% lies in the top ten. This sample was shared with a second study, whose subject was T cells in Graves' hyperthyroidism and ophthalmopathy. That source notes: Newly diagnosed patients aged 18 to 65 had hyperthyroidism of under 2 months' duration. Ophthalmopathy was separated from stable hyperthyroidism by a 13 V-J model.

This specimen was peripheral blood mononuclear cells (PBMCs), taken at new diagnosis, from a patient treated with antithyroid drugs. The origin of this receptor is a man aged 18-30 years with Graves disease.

The CDR3 DNA reads as TGTGCCTGGAGCCAGGGGGTGAACACTGAAGCTTTCTTT. It encodes CAWSQGVNTEAFF. The chain is built from TRBV30 and TRBJ1-1, with 7 bases fitting TRBD1. The CDR3 covers 13 residues. From germline, CDR1 is GTSNPN and CDR2 SVGIG (reference sequence). The J segment lost 0 bases and the V segment lost 3 bases, leaving 1 base of the junction unmatched.